Presented here are 10 T cell receptor beta chains from one specimen sequenced in a study of OX40 agonist ivuxolimab in advanced cancers. The data were produced by immunoSEQ multiplex PCR, yet TCRdb's version contains in-frame clones alone and is incomplete. The sample contains about 44,000 clones, more than 70% of which appear only once. The specimen comprised CD4+ or CD8+ T cells sorted from blood, sampled in a trial of the OX40 agonist ivuxolimab. The source is an adult with an advanced solid tumor such as melanoma, head and neck, liver or kidney cancer.

V and J are TRBV5-1 and TRBJ2-3; D not certain. The V gene's germline CDR1 is SGHRS and CDR2 YFSETQ. CDR3 length: 16 residues. The germline V and J ends were trimmed by 0 bases and 4 bases, with 15 bases remaining between them. The CDR3: CASSLAGNYGADTQYF. The CDR3 DNA sequence: TGCGCCAGCAGCTTGGCCGGTAATTATGGGGCAGATACGCAGTATTTT.

The V and J genes are TRBV7-9 and TRBJ2-7; D is possibly TRBD2 (6 bases). Germline values: CDR1 SEHNR, CDR2 FQNEAQ (reference sequence). This CDR3 is 15 amino acids long. V was shortened by 5 bases and J by 0 bases, with 14 bases between the two germline ends. CDR3 bases: TGTGCCAGCAGCGTAAGTAGCGGAGACTCCTACGAGCAGTACTTC. Its protein is CASSVSSGDSYEQYF.

V and J are TRBV18 and TRBJ1-1; D not resolved. This CDR3 is 12 amino acids long. CDR1 is KGHSH and CDR2 is LQKENI in the germline V gene. Trimming stripped 5 bases from V and 7 bases from J, with 11 bases between. CDR3 protein: CASSETGYEAFF. CDR3 sequence (DNA): TGTGCCAGCTCAGAAACCGGATATGAAGCTTTCTTT. The full variable domain, rest sourced from reference TRBV18 and TRBJ1-1, is NAGVMQNPRHLVRRRGQEARLRCSPMKGHSHVYWYRQLPEEGLKFMVYLQKENIIDESGMPKERFSAEFPKEGPSILRIQQVVRGDSAAYFCASSETGYEAFFGQGTRLTVV.

The J gene is TRBJ1-3, the V gene TRBV11-2; D not resolved. Per germline, CDR1 SGHAT and CDR2 FQNNGV. The CDR3 runs 17 residues. V lost 2 bases, J lost 1 base, and 15 bases lay in between. CDR3 nucleotides: TGTGCCAGCAGCTTATTGATGGCATCTAGATCTGGAAACACCATATATTTT. Its translation is CASSLLMASRSGNTIYF.

The chain carries TRBV11-2 and TRBJ2-5; D perhaps matches TRBD2 (5 bases). CDR3 length: 14 amino acids. Trimming took 6 bases from V and 0 from J, leaving 11 bases between them. Germline V CDR1 and CDR2: SGHAT, FQNNGV. The CDR3 bases are TGTGCCAGCAGTCCTAGCATGTACCAAGAGACCCAGTACTTC. It is translated as CASSPSMYQETQYF. Full variable domain (remainder filled in from reference TRBV11-2 and TRBJ2-5): EAGVAQSPRYKIIEKRQSVAFWCNPISGHATLYWYQQILGQGPKLLIQFQNNGVVDDSQLPKDRFSAERLKGVDSTLKIQPAKLEDSAVYLCASSPSMYQETQYFGPGTRLLVL.

This clone came up a few times. This chain uses TRBV27 with TRBJ1-6; weak D call: TRBD1 (5 bases). Germline V gives CDR1 MNHEY, CDR2 SMNVEV (reference sequence). This CDR3 region has 15 residues. Trimming stripped 3 bases from V and 8 bases from J, with 14 bases between. CDR3 DNA: TGTGCCAGCAGTTTTGGCAGGGCCACCTATTCACCCCTCCACTTT. Its translation is CASSFGRATYSPLHF.

The V call is TRBV4-3, the J call TRBJ1-3; D remains unclear. The V end was cut by 0 bases, the J end by 3 bases, with 9 bases between. CDR3 length equals 15 residues. CDR1 is LGHNA and CDR2 is YSLEER in the germline V gene. The CDR3 region has the DNA TGCGCCAGCAGCCAAGACGGAAGGGTTGGAAACACCATATATTTT. Translation: CASSQDGRVGNTIYF.

The gene calls are TRBV6-4 and TRBJ1-5, with 7 bases matching TRBD1. The CDR3 sequence is 20 residues long. Trimming took 0 bases from V and 0 from J; bases not matched to a gene: 14. Germline CDR1 reads MRHNA; CDR2 reads SNTAGT. The CDR3 region has the DNA TGTGCCAGCAGTGACTCTTACCGGGACAGAGTACTCTATAGCAATCAGCCCCAGCATTTT. As protein: CASSDSYRDRVLYSNQPQHF.

The genes are TRBV30 and TRBJ2-3; D is possibly TRBD2 (6 bases). The germline gives CDR1 GTSNPN, CDR2 SVGIG (reference sequence). V lost 3 bases to trimming and J lost 6 bases, with 19 bases between them. The CDR3 is 15 residues long. This CDR3 reads CAWRFRRGGPDTQYF. CDR3 DNA sequence: TGTGCCTGGAGGTTCCGGCGGGGCGGGCCCGATACGCAGTATTTT.

This clone was picked up one time. The chain links TRBV5-6 to TRBJ2-5; D unclear. The V and J ends lost 4 bases and 5 bases respectively, with 12 bases between them. CDR1 and CDR2 from the germline V gene are SGHDT and YYEEEE. The CDR3 sequence is 13 residues long. CDR3 protein: CASSPDNRETQYF. CDR3 nucleotides: TGTGCCAGCAGCCCTGACAACCGGGAGACCCAGTACTTC.